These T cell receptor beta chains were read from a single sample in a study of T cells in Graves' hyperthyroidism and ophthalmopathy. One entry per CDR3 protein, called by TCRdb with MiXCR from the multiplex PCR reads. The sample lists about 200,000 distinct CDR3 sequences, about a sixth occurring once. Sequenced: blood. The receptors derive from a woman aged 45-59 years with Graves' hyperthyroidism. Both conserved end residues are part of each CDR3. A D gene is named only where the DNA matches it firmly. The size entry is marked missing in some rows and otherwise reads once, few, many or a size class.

DNA: TGTGCCAGCAGTTTGGCGGGGTTGAACACCGGGGAGCTGTTTTTT; CDR3: CASSLAGLNTGELFF; J: TRBJ2-2; V: TRBV28; D: .; size: many
DNA: TGTGCCAGCAGCCCGACAGGGGTCCACGAGCAGTACTTC; CDR3: CASSPTGVHEQYF; J: TRBJ2-7; V: TRBV4-2; D: TRBD1; size: few
DNA: TGTGCCGGCAGCTTTCAGGGGAGCTCCTACAATGAGCAGTTCTTC; CDR3: CAGSFQGSSYNEQFF; J: TRBJ2-1; V: TRBV7-3; D: .; size: .
DNA: TGTGCCAGCAGTTACTCGGCGGGGGCTACCTATGGCTACACCTTC; CDR3: CASSYSAGATYGYTF; J: TRBJ1-2; V: TRBV6-5; D: .; size: .
DNA: TGTGCCTGGAGTTTGGGGACAGGGGGCGCGGGGGAGCAGTACTTC; CDR3: CAWSLGTGGAGEQYF; J: TRBJ2-7; V: TRBV30; D: TRBD1; size: few
DNA: TGCGCCAGCAGCCCGGACAGGGGCAGGGGGAACACTGAAGCTTTCTTT; CDR3: CASSPDRGRGNTEAFF; J: TRBJ1-1; V: TRBV5-1; D: TRBD1; size: few
DNA: TGTGCCTGGGGCGGGGACCGAGTGAACACTGAAGCTTTCTTT; CDR3: CAWGGDRVNTEAFF; J: TRBJ1-1; V: TRBV30; D: .; size: many
DNA: TGCGCCAGCAGCGCCGGACAGGGTAGAGGGGAAAAACTGTTTTTT; CDR3: CASSAGQGRGEKLFF; J: TRBJ1-4; V: TRBV5-1; D: TRBD1; size: few
DNA: TGTGCCAGCAACCTGGGACTAGCGGGAGTGTCCTACAATGAGCAGTTCTTC; CDR3: CASNLGLAGVSYNEQFF; J: TRBJ2-1; V: TRBV28; D: TRBD2; size: many
DNA: TGTGCCAGCAGTCTAGAAAAGGCCGGGGCCGTCCATAGCAATCAGCCCCAGCATTTT; CDR3: CASSLEKAGAVHSNQPQHF; J: TRBJ1-5; V: TRBV27; D: .; size: many
DNA: TGTGCCTGGAGACGACAGGGGACCGGGACTAGCGGACCTACCTACAATGAGCAGTTCTTC; CDR3: CAWRRQGTGTSGPTYNEQFF; J: TRBJ2-1; V: TRBV30; D: TRBD2; size: many
DNA: TGTGCCAGCAGTTCTTACGGGACTAGCGGGAGGGCGGGTGAGCAGTACTTC; CDR3: CASSSYGTSGRAGEQYF; J: TRBJ2-7; V: TRBV28; D: TRBD2; size: .
DNA: TGCAGTGCTAAGACAACGGGGTCCTATAATTCACCCCTCCACTTT; CDR3: CSAKTTGSYNSPLHF; J: TRBJ1-6; V: TRBV20-1; D: .; size: many
DNA: TGTGCCAGCAGCCCCAGAGGACTAGCGGGATCCTACGAGCAGTACTTC; CDR3: CASSPRGLAGSYEQYF; J: TRBJ2-7; V: TRBV7-8; D: TRBD2; size: .
DNA: TGTGCCAGCTCACCACCGGCCTCTAGCACAGATACGCAGTATTTT; CDR3: CASSPPASSTDTQYF; J: TRBJ2-3; V: TRBV18; D: .; size: .
DNA: TGTGCCAGCAGAATGATCAATGAGCAGTTCTTC; CDR3: CASRMINEQFF; J: TRBJ2-1; V: TRBV27; D: .; size: few
DNA: TGTGCCAGCAGCAGACTAGCGGGAGGGTCAGATACGCAGTATTTT; CDR3: CASSRLAGGSDTQYF; J: TRBJ2-3; V: TRBV12-3/TRBV12-4; D: TRBD2; size: many
DNA: TGTGCCAGCAGCTCCCGACTAGCGGGAGTTTCCAATGAGCAGTTCTTC; CDR3: CASSSRLAGVSNEQFF; J: TRBJ2-1; V: TRBV7-2; D: TRBD2; size: .
DNA: TGCAGTGCTAGCCCCCCGACTAGCGGAAGGGGGGTGGCCCAGTACTTC; CDR3: CSASPPTSGRGVAQYF; J: TRBJ2-5; V: TRBV20-1; D: TRBD2; size: .
DNA: TGTGCCAGTAGTCCCAACCGGGACGGACCTACCTACGAGCAGTACTTC; CDR3: CASSPNRDGPTYEQYF; J: TRBJ2-7; V: TRBV19; D: .; size: .
DNA: TGTGCCTGGAGAACAGGTTACAATGAGCAGTTCTTC; CDR3: CAWRTGYNEQFF; J: TRBJ2-1; V: TRBV30; D: .; size: few
DNA: TGTGCCAGCACCCCCTGGGGATTTTATGGCTACACCTTC; CDR3: CASTPWGFYGYTF; J: TRBJ1-2; V: TRBV6-1; D: .; size: .
DNA: TGTGCCAGCAGCCCCTCGGACAAATATCAGCCCCAGCATTTT; CDR3: CASSPSDKYQPQHF; J: TRBJ1-5; V: TRBV6-1; D: .; size: many
DNA: TGCAGTGCTCCTACATGGTCCTCGAACTATGGCTACACCTTC; CDR3: CSAPTWSSNYGYTF; J: TRBJ1-2; V: TRBV20-1; D: .; size: .
DNA: TGTGCCAGCAGTGAGGGGGCAGATGGCTACACCTTC; CDR3: CASSEGADGYTF; J: TRBJ1-2; V: TRBV27; D: TRBD1; size: few
DNA: TGTGCCACCACGAGGAACATCTTTAGCTCCTACGAGCAGTACTTC; CDR3: CATTRNIFSSYEQYF; J: TRBJ2-7; V: TRBV27; D: .; size: many
DNA: TGCAGTGCTAGCGTGGGGGAAGAAGCTTTCTTT; CDR3: CSASVGEEAFF; J: TRBJ1-1; V: TRBV20-1; D: .; size: many
DNA: TGTGCCAGCAGTGAAGCCGGGACTAGGGGATACGAGCAGTACTTC; CDR3: CASSEAGTRGYEQYF; J: TRBJ2-7; V: TRBV6-1; D: TRBD2; size: many
DNA: TGTGCCAGCAGCCGAAGCGGGATGGGGAATGAGCAGTTCTTC; CDR3: CASSRSGMGNEQFF; J: TRBJ2-1; V: TRBV11-3; D: TRBD2; size: many
DNA: TGTGCCTGGAGTACCGGGACAGGGGCCGATGGCTACACCTTC; CDR3: CAWSTGTGADGYTF; J: TRBJ1-2; V: TRBV30; D: TRBD1; size: .
DNA: TGCAGCGTCGCAGCGGGGCTGACCTACGAGCAGTACTTC; CDR3: CSVAAGLTYEQYF; J: TRBJ2-7; V: TRBV29-1; D: TRBD2; size: many
DNA: TGTGCCAGCAGTGAAGGGCCAGGCTCTGGAAACACCATATATTTT; CDR3: CASSEGPGSGNTIYF; J: TRBJ1-3; V: TRBV6-1; D: .; size: once
DNA: TGTGCCAGCAGCCGGGACAGCATAGGAAATGAGCAGTTCTTC; CDR3: CASSRDSIGNEQFF; J: TRBJ2-1; V: TRBV7-3; D: TRBD1; size: .
DNA: TGTGCTAGCAGCAGACGAGCGGGAGTGAGAGGAGAGACCCAGTACTTC; CDR3: CASSRRAGVRGETQYF; J: TRBJ2-5; V: TRBV7-7; D: TRBD2; size: many
DNA: TGTGCCACCTCCCTAGTCTCAGATACGCAGTATTTT; CDR3: CATSLVSDTQYF; J: TRBJ2-3; V: TRBV7-9; D: .; size: .
DNA: TGCAGTGCTTACTCAGGGACCAGTGGTGAAGCTTTCTTT; CDR3: CSAYSGTSGEAFF; J: TRBJ1-1; V: TRBV20-1; D: .; size: many
DNA: TGCAGTGCTAGAGGTTTCGCGCCTAGCACAAATACGCAGTATTTT; CDR3: CSARGFAPSTNTQYF; J: TRBJ2-3; V: TRBV20-1; D: .; size: .
DNA: TGTGCCAGCAGCGGGGCGGGAGGGAAAGATGAGCAGTTCTTC; CDR3: CASSGAGGKDEQFF; J: TRBJ2-1; V: TRBV7-9; D: TRBD2; size: many
DNA: TGTGCCTGGGGTATTAGCGGGGGCTTTTCCTACGAGCAGTACTTC; CDR3: CAWGISGGFSYEQYF; J: TRBJ2-7; V: TRBV30; D: TRBD2; size: .
DNA: TGTGCCAGCACACAGCGTTCATACAATGAGCAGTTCTTC; CDR3: CASTQRSYNEQFF; J: TRBJ2-1; V: TRBV6-2/TRBV6-3; D: .; size: many
DNA: TGCGCCAGCAGCCGGACAGGGAACGATGAAGCTTTCTTT; CDR3: CASSRTGNDEAFF; J: TRBJ1-1; V: TRBV5-1; D: TRBD1; size: many
DNA: TGTGCCTGGAGTGGCCAGATGAACACTGAAGCTTTCTTT; CDR3: CAWSGQMNTEAFF; J: TRBJ1-1; V: TRBV30; D: .; size: many
DNA: TGTGCCAGCAGTTTAGGAGGGGCTAGTCGGGAGACCCAGTACTTC; CDR3: CASSLGGASRETQYF; J: TRBJ2-5; V: TRBV12-3/TRBV12-4; D: .; size: many
DNA: TGTGCCAGCAGTGGTCCTTCTAGCGGGCCTACCTACGAGCAGTACTTC; CDR3: CASSGPSSGPTYEQYF; J: TRBJ2-7; V: TRBV28; D: TRBD2; size: many
DNA: TGCGCCAGCAGAGGACAGGGTTTCTGGAACACTGAAGCTTTCTTT; CDR3: CASRGQGFWNTEAFF; J: TRBJ1-1; V: TRBV5-1; D: TRBD1; size: .
DNA: TGTGCCAGCAGTTACTTACCCCCCCGGGACTCCTACGAGCAGTACTTC; CDR3: CASSYLPPRDSYEQYF; J: TRBJ2-7; V: TRBV6-6; D: .; size: many
DNA: TGCGCCAGCAAGGGAGGGGAAAATTCACCCCTCCACTTT; CDR3: CASKGGENSPLHF; J: TRBJ1-6; V: TRBV5-1; D: .; size: .
DNA: TGTGCCAGCTCACCCGGGACCGGGTTAAACGAGCAGTACTTC; CDR3: CASSPGTGLNEQYF; J: TRBJ2-7; V: TRBV18; D: .; size: many
DNA: TGTGCCAGCAGTTTACGGGGCAGGGATAGCAATCAGCCCCAGCATTTT; CDR3: CASSLRGRDSNQPQHF; J: TRBJ1-5; V: TRBV12-3/TRBV12-4; D: .; size: .
DNA: TGTGCCTCCCGGGAGGGTGGCACAGATACGCAGTATTTT; CDR3: CASREGGTDTQYF; J: TRBJ2-3; V: TRBV30; D: TRBD2; size: many
DNA: TGTGCCAGCAGTTTATCGAGGGGCGAAGACACTGAAGCTTTCTTT; CDR3: CASSLSRGEDTEAFF; J: TRBJ1-1; V: TRBV2; D: .; size: .